This T cell receptor beta chain was observed in a study of blood T cell repertoires in COVID-19. The count of this clone is one. Data came from immunoSEQ multiplex PCR; TCRdb stores just in-frame clones and leaves some out. The sample has roughly 60,000 clones, about 75% seen once. The receptor was derived from a human donor in a cohort sampled during active COVID-19. The sample consisted of peripheral blood.

The CDR3 bases are TGTGCCAGCAGGACAGGGGGGGTCACTGAAGCTTTCTTT. Amino acid sequence: CASRTGGVTEAFF. This chain uses TRBV12-3 or TRBV12-4 with TRBJ1-1; TRBD1 aligns across 9 bases. V gave up 6 bases and J gave up 4 bases; unmatched junction bases: 3. The CDR3 consists of 13 residues.